The clone carrying this T cell receptor beta chain was picked up many times. Its target is not known. From the 5' RACE reads, TCRdb called clonotypes with MiXCR, one entry per CDR3 protein. The sample carries some 660,000 distinct CDR3 sequences, 8% to 9% recorded once. This CDR3 region has 17 residues. Germline V gene lookup returns CDR1 LGHNA and CDR2 YSLEER. V lost 4 bases, J lost 1 base, and 9 bases stayed unmatched. The data were taken from a study of identical twins. Study-wide results and limits: Twins shared beta out-of-frame sequences in excess, but this excess was weaker. The study reached conclusions through statistical analysis that was cross-sectional, not following the same donors. Clonotypes of the beta chain that were abundant in cord blood carried fewer insertions (memory repertoires showed none).

The same sample was also used in a study of yellow fever vaccine responses in identical twins. From that second work: Twins reportedly had a vaccine T cell response that seemed partly convergent, partly personalized.

The clonotype originates from a woman between 18 and 29 years old in good health. Specimen: PBMCs. The J gene is TRBJ2-2, the V gene TRBV4-3; 7 bases agree with TRBD2. CDR3 sequence reads: CASSPELATKNTGELFF. CDR3 bases: TGCGCCAGCAGCCCGGAACTAGCGACAAAGAACACCGGGGAGCTGTTTTTT.